Listed below are T cell receptor beta chains from one sample, sequenced in a study of CD8 T cells in ankylosing spondylitis. Each CDR3 protein is one row after TCRdb ran MiXCR on the 5' RACE reads. Of approximately 39,000 distinct CDR3 sequences in the sample, roughly 11% were seen once. Sequencing was carried out using synovial fluid, either unsorted or a sorted T cell fraction (not recorded which). Source of these receptors: a male donor with ankylosing spondylitis. Each CDR3 is given with its conserved first and last residue.

TRBJ1-2 | TRBV7-2 | CASSLALQGGYGYTF
TRBJ2-3 | TRBV28 | CASSLPSGSLPLTDTQYF
TRBJ1-6 | TRBV2 | CASSESMSSYNSPLHF
TRBJ1-2 | TRBV24-1 | CATSDLAGGGGYTF
TRBJ2-7 | TRBV18 | CASFGLSYEQYF
TRBJ2-5 | TRBV15 | CASRGSGFQETQYF
TRBJ1-5 | TRBV12-3/TRBV12-4 | CASRGSVGSNQPQHF
TRBJ2-3 | TRBV28 | CASSPPGSTDTQYF
TRBJ2-7 | TRBV20-1 | CSAWDRDEQYF
TRBJ1-2 | TRBV29-1 | CSVTQGDGYTF
TRBJ1-1 | TRBV28 | CASSWGQEKNTEAFF
TRBJ2-1 | TRBV4-2 | CASRKTGAGLAGGSNEQFF
TRBJ2-1 | TRBV20-1 | CSADLLAGERNEQFF
TRBJ2-6 | TRBV6-2/TRBV6-3 | CASSYGTSGANVLTF